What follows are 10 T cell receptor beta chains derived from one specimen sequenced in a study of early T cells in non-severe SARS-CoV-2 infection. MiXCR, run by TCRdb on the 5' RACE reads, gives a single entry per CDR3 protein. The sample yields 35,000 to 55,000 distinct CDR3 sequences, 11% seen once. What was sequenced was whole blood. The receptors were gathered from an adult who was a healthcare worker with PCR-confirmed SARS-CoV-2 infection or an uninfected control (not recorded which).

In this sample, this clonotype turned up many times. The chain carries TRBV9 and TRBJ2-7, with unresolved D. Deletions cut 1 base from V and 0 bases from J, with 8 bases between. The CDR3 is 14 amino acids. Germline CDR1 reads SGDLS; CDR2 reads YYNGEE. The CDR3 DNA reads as TGTGCCAGCAGCGTATCGGTCAGCTCCTACGAGCAGTACTTC. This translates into CASSVSVSSYEQYF.

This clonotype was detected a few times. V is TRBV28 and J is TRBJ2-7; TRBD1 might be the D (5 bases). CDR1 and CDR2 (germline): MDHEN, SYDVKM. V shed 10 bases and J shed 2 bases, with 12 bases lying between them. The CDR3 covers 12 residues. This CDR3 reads CATNSGTYEQYF. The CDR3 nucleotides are TGTGCCACAAATTCAGGGACCTACGAGCAGTACTTC.

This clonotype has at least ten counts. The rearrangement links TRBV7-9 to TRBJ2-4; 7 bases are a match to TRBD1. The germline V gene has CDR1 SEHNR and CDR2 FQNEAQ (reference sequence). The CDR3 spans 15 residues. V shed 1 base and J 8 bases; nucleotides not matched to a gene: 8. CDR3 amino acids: CASSLEGQGVDIQYF. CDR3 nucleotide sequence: TGTGCCAGCAGCTTAGAAGGCCAGGGGGTTGACATTCAGTACTTC.

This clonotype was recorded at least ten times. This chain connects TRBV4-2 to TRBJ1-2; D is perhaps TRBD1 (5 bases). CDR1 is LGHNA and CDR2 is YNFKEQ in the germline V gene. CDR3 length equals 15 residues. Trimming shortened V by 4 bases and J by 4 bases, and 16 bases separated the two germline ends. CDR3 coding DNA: TGTGCCAGCAGCCCCTACCAACAGGACCGCTATGGCTACACCTTC. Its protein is CASSPYQQDRYGYTF.

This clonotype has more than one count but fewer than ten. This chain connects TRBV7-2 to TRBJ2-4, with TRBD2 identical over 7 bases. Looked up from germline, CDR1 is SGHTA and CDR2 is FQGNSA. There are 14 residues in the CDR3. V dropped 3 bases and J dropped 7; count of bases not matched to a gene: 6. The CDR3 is CASSFSSGDNIQYF. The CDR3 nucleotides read TGTGCCAGCAGCTTTTCTAGCGGAGATAACATTCAGTACTTC. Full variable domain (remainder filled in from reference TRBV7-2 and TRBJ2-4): GAGVSQSPSNKVTEKGKDVELRCDPISGHTALYWYRQSLGQGLEFLIYFQGNSAPDKSGLPSDRFSAERTGGSVSTLTIQRTQQEDSAVYLCASSFSSGDNIQYFGAGTRLSVL.

The DNA for the CDR3 is TGTGCCAGCAGTGGGCCGGGATCCCAAGAGACCCAGTACTTC. Residues: CASSGPGSQETQYF. The J gene is TRBJ2-5, the V gene TRBV2, with D tentatively TRBD2 (5 bases). The CDR3 is 14 amino acids. With 4 bases removed from V and 1 base from J, the gap between germline ends came to 10 bases. Per the germline V gene, CDR1 is SNHLY and CDR2 is FYNNEI.

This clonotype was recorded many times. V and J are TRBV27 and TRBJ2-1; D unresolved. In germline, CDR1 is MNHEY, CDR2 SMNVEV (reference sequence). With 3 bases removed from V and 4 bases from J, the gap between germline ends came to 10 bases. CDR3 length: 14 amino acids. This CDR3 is CASSFQDRYNEQFF. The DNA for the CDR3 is TGTGCCAGCAGTTTTCAAGACCGGTACAATGAGCAGTTCTTC.

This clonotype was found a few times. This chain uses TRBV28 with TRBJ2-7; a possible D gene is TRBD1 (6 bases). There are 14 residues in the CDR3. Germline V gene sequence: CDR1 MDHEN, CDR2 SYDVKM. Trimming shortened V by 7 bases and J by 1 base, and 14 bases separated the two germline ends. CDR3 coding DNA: TGTGCCAGCACCGCCGGACAGCCATCCTACGAGCAGTACTTC. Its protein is CASTAGQPSYEQYF.

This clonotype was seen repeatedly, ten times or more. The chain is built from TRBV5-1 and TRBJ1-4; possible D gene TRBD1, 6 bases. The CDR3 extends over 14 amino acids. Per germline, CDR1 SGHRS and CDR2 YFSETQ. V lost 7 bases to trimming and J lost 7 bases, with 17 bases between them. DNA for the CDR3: TGCGCCAGCTCTACCACAGGGAACAGTGAAAAACTGTTTTTT. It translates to CASSTTGNSEKLFF.

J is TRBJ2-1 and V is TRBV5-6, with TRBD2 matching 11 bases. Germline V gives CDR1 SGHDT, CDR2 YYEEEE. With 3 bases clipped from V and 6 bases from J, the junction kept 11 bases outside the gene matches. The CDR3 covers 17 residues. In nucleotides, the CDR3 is TGTGCCAGCAGCTCGTTATCACTAGCGGGAGAGGGCAATGAGCAGTTCTTC. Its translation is CASSSLSLAGEGNEQFF.